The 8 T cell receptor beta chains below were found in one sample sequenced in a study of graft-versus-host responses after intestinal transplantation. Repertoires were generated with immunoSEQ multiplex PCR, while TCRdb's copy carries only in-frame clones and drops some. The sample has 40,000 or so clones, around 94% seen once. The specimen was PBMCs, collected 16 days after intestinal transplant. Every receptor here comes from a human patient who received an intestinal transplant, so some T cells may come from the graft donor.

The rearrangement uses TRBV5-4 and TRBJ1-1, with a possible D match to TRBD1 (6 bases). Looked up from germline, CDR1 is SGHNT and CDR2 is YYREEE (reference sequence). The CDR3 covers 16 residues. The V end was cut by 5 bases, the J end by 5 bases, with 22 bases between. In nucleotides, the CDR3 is TGTGCCAGCAGGGTTGTGGGCCAAAAGGGGGGGACTGAAGCTTTCTTT. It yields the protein CASRVVGQKGGTEAFF.

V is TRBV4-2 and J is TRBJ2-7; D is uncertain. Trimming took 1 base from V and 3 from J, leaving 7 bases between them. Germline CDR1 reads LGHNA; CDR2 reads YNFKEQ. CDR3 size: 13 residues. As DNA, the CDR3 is TGTGCCAGCAGCCAAGGGCTCCGCTACGAGCAGTACTTC. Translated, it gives CASSQGLRYEQYF.

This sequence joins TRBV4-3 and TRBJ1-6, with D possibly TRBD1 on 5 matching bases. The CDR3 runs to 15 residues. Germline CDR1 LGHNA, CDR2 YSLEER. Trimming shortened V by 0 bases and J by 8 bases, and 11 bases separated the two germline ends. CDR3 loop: CASSQEGVSYSPLHF. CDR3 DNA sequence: TGCGCCAGCAGCCAAGAGGGGGTCTCCTATTCACCCCTCCACTTT.

This CDR3 reads CASGLVGTINEQFF. The CDR3 nucleotides are TGTGCTAGTGGTTTGGTTGGGACTATCAATGAGCAGTTCTTC. The genes are TRBV12-5 and TRBJ2-1; TRBD2 matches at 7 bases. The ends lost 0 bases at V and 6 bases at J; junction bases unmatched: 2. This CDR3 comprises 14 residues. CDR1 LGHNT and CDR2 FRNRAP come from the germline V gene.

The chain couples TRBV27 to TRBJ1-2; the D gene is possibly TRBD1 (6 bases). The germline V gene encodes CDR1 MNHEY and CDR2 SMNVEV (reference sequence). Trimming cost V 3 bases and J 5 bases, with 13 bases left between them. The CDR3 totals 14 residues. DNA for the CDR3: TGTGCCAGCAGTTTGCAGGGGCAGGGTTATGGCTACACCTTC. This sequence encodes CASSLQGQGYGYTF.

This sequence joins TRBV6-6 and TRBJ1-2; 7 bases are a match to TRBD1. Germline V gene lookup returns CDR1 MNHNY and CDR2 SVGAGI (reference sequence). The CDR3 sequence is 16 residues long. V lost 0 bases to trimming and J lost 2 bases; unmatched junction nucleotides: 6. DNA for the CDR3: TGTGCCAGCAGTTACTCGAGCGACAGGGCGAACTATGGCTACACCTTC. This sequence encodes CASSYSSDRANYGYTF.

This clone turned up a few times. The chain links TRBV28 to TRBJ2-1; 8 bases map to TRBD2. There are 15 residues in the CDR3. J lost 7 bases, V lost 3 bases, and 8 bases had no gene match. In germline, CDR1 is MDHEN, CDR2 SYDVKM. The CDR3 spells CASSFASGSNNEQFF. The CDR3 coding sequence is TGTGCCAGCAGTTTCGCCAGCGGGAGTAATAATGAGCAGTTCTTC.

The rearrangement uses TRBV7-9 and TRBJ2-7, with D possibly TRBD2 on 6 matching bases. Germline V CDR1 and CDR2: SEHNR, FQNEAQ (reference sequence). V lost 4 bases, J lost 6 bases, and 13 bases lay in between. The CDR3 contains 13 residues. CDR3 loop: CASSSPGSPEQYF. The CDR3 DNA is TGTGCCAGCAGCTCCCCCGGGAGTCCCGAGCAGTACTTC.